This T cell receptor beta chain appears in the sequencing data of a study of blood T cell repertoires in COVID-19. For the study at large: Both acute and convalescent COVID-19 samples were obtained from the United States, Italy and Spain. T cells, B-cell-depleted T cells, or PBMCs supplied cDNA or gDNA.

The CDR3 loop spans 15 amino acids. Germline V gene sequence: CDR1 SGHNT, CDR2 YENEEA. V lost 2 bases to trimming and J lost 2 bases; unmatched junction nucleotides: 4. Authors' methods: Reference gene primer amplification gave estimated nucleated cell counts. Sequencing used immunoSEQ multiplex PCR; TCRdb keeps in-frame clones, though not all of them. V, J and clone size were drawn from that table, and D and trimming were deduced from the DNA. The sample has 120,000 to 150,000 clones, roughly nine tenths seen once. The chain recombines TRBV11-3 with TRBJ2-3; 7 nucleotides match TRBD1. Sequencing was carried out using peripheral blood. The receptor was derived from a human donor in a cohort sampled during active COVID-19. As DNA, the CDR3 is TGTGCCAGCAGCTTAAGGGGGACAGTCACAGATACGCAGTATTTT. Protein product: CASSLRGTVTDTQYF. The entire variable domain, with the rest obtained from reference TRBV11-3 and TRBJ2-3, is as follows: EAGVVQSPRYKIIEKKQPVAFWCNPISGHNTLYWYLQNLGQGPELLIRYENEEAVDDSQLPKDRFSAERLKGVDSTLKIQPAELGDSAVYLCASSLRGTVTDTQYFGPGTRLTVL.